This T cell receptor (beta chain) was found in a study of T cell responses to AZD1222 COVID-19 vaccine. Study-level results: Mostly white British, mostly female donors; authors suggested clonal diversity may be underestimated.

Worth noting for this clone: Antigen unknown.

Sequencing was performed with immunoSEQ multiplex PCR; in TCRdb, only in-frame clones are kept and a portion is missing. The sample holds 150,000 to 160,000 clones, roughly nine tenths seen once. The germline V and J ends were trimmed by 7 bases and 5 bases, with 11 bases remaining between them. Looked up from germline, CDR1 is SQVTM and CDR2 is ANQGSEA. The length of the CDR3 is 12 residues. The sequence was collected from an adult in good health. The J gene is TRBJ1-4, the V gene TRBV29-1, with D perhaps TRBD1 (5 bases). The sequencing here drew on peripheral blood, taken on day 0 of AZD1222 vaccination. CDR3 residues: CSGGWGNEKLFF. CDR3 sequence (DNA): TGCAGCGGCGGGTGGGGGAATGAAAAACTGTTTTTT.